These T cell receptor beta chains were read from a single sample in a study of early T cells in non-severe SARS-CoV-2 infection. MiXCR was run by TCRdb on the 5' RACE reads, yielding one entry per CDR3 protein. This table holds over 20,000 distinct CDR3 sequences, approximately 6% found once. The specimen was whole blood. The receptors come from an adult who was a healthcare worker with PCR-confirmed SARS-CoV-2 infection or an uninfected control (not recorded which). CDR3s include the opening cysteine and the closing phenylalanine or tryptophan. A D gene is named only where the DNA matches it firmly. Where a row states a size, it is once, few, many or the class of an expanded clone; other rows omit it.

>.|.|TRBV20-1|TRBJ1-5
TGCAGTGCTAGAGACCTCAACAATCAGCATTTT
CSARDLNNQHF
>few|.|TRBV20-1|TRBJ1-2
TGCAGTGCTCAGGGGCGGACAACGTATGGCTACACCTTC
CSAQGRTTYGYTF
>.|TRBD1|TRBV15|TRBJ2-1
TGTGCCACCAGCAGAGGACCGGGACAGGGGATAAATGAGCAGTTCTTC
CATSRGPGQGINEQFF
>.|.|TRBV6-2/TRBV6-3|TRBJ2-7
TGTGCCAGCAGTTTCGGATACGAGCAGTACTTC
CASSFGYEQYF
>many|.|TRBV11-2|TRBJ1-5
TGTGCCAGCAGCCTCAGCCGGGGCAATCAGCCCCAGCATTTT
CASSLSRGNQPQHF
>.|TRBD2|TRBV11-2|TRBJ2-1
TGTGCCAGCAGCTTTCCGACTAGCGGGGGGAACGGTGAGCAGTTCTTC
CASSFPTSGGNGEQFF
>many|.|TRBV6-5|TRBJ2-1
TGTGCCAGCAATGGTGCGGGGGCACTCTACAATGAGCAGTTCTTC
CASNGAGALYNEQFF
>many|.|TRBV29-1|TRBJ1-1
TGCAGCGTTGAACCCCGGAACACTGAAGCTTTCTTT
CSVEPRNTEAFF
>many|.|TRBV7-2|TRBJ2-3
TGTGCCAGCAGCTTAGTATTAGAAGATACGCAGTATTTT
CASSLVLEDTQYF
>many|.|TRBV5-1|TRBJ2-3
TGCGCCAGCAGCTTGGATCTGGGGTTAATGCAGACCACAGATACGCAGTATTTT
CASSLDLGLMQTTDTQYF
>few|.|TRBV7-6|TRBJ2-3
TGTGCCAGCAGCGCTAACTGGGGGGCCTTCACAGATACGCAGTATTTT
CASSANWGAFTDTQYF
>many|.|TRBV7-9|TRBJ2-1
TGTGCCAGCAGCACCCCGGGCCTTAATGAGCAGTTCTTC
CASSTPGLNEQFF
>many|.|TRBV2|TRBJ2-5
TGTGCCAGCAGTGAAGCTCGGGTTGGGACCCAGTACTTC
CASSEARVGTQYF
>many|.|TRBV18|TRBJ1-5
TGTGCCAGCTCACCAAACAGGGTCCTCAATCAGCCCCAGCATTTT
CASSPNRVLNQPQHF
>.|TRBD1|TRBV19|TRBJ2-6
TGTGCCAGTAGTATAAGGGGACAGGGGGTTACTGGGGCCAACGTCCTGACTTTC
CASSIRGQGVTGANVLTF
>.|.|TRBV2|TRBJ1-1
TGTGCCAGCAGTCCTTCCATTTTGGGATCGAACACTGAAGCTTTCTTT
CASSPSILGSNTEAFF
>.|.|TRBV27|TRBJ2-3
TGTGCCAGCAGCCAAACATCAGGGTGGGTCCCTGATACGCAGTATTTT
CASSQTSGWVPDTQYF
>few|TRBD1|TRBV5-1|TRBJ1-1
TGCGCCAGCAGCCTTACAGGGGGCACTGAAGCTTTCTTT
CASSLTGGTEAFF
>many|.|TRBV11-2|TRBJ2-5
TGTGCCAGCAGCTTAGGCCAGAAATACCAAGAGACCCAGTACTTC
CASSLGQKYQETQYF
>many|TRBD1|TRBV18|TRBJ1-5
TGTGCCAGCTCCCAAGGACAGGCTAGCAATCAGCCCCAGCATTTT
CASSQGQASNQPQHF
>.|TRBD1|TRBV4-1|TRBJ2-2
TGCGCCAGCAGCAAGGGACAGGGGGCTAAAACCGGGGAGCTGTTTTTT
CASSKGQGAKTGELFF
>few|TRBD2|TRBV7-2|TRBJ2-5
TGTGCCAGCACCCCGCGGGGGACTAGCGGTGGAAAAGAGACCCAGTACTTC
CASTPRGTSGGKETQYF
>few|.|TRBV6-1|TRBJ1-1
TGTGCCAGCACTCGGGCCTGGCTCGAAGCTTTCTTT
CASTRAWLEAFF
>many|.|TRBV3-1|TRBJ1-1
TGTGCCAGCAGCCACAAGAACACTGAAGCTTTCTTT
CASSHKNTEAFF
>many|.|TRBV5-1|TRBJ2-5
TGCGCCAGCAGCTTCTTACCGACGGACAAGGGGACCCAGTACTTC
CASSFLPTDKGTQYF
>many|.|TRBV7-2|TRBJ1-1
TGTGCCAGCAGCCGTAACCAGAATATTGAAGCTTTCTTT
CASSRNQNIEAFF
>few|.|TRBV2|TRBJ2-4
TGTGCCAGTGAGCCGGGACTAGCCAAAAACATTCAGTACTTC
CASEPGLAKNIQYF
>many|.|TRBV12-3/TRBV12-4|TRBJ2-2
TGTGCCAGCAGCGCCCGCGAGGGTACCGGGGAGCTGTTTTTT
CASSAREGTGELFF
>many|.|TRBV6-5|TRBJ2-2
TGTGCCAGCAGTTACCGGGACACCGGGGAGCTGTTTTTT
CASSYRDTGELFF
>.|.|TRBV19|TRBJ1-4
TGTGCCAGTACGGGGGGACGTAATTATGAAAAACTGTTTTTT
CASTGGRNYEKLFF
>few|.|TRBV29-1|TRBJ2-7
TGCAGCGAAGGGACCCTTACCTACGAGCAGTACTTC
CSEGTLTYEQYF
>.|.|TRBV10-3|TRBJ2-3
TGTGCCATCAGTGAGTCTGGGGCAGATACGCAGTATTTT
CAISESGADTQYF
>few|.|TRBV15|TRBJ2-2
TGTGCCACCAGCATCGGCATTTCGAACACCGGGGAGCTGTTTTTT
CATSIGISNTGELFF
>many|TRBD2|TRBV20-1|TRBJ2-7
TGCAGTGCTAGCCCGACTAGCGGGGTCTACGAGCAGTACTTC
CSASPTSGVYEQYF
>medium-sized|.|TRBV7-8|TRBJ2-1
TGTGCCAGCAGCCTCTATGGGATGGATGAGCAGTTCTTC
CASSLYGMDEQFF
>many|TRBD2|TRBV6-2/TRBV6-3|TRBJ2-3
TGTGCCAGCACCCACGGGACTAGCGGGGCAGATACGCAGTATTTT
CASTHGTSGADTQYF
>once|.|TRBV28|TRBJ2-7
TGTGCCAGCAGTCCCCCCTATCAATCCTACGAGCAGTACTTC
CASSPPYQSYEQYF
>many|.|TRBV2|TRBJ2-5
TGTGCCAGCAATATGGGACCGGGATTCCAAGAGACCCAGTACTTC
CASNMGPGFQETQYF
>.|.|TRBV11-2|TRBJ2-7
TGTGCCAGCAGCTTAGTTTCGGGGAGGAACGAGCAGTACTTC
CASSLVSGRNEQYF
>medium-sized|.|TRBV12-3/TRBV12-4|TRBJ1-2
TGTGCCAGCAGTCCCAGGGGCTGGGGCTATGGCTACACCTTC
CASSPRGWGYGYTF
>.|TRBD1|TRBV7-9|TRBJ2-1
TGTGCCAGCAGCTTAGGACAGGGGGCGATCAATGAGCAGTTCTTC
CASSLGQGAINEQFF
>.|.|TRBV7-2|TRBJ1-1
TGTGCCAGCAGCTCCAGGGCCGGGAACACTGAAGCTTTCTTT
CASSSRAGNTEAFF
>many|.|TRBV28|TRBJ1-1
TGTGCCAGCAGTTTTCTCCAGGGGCTGATGAACACTGAAGCTTTCTTT
CASSFLQGLMNTEAFF
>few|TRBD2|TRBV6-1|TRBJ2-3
TGTGCCAGCAGTGGGGAAGGGCTAGCGGGAGATACGCAGTATTTT
CASSGEGLAGDTQYF
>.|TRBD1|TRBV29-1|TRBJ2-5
TGCAGCGTAAACAGGGGACCGACCCAAGAGACCCAGTACTTC
CSVNRGPTQETQYF
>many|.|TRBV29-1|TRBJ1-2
TGCAGCGCCCCCCGTGACCGTGGGGGGGGCTACACCTTC
CSAPRDRGGGYTF
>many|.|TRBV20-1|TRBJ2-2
TGCAGTGCTGAGGCGTTGCGGGGCACCGGGGAGCTGTTTTTT
CSAEALRGTGELFF
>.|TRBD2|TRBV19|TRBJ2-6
TGTGCCAGTAAAGACCAGCGGGGTGGCTCTGGGGCCAACGTCCTGACTTTC
CASKDQRGGSGANVLTF
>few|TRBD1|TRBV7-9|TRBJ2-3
TGTGCCAGCAGCTTGTTGGGGACAGCCTACGATACGCAGTATTTT
CASSLLGTAYDTQYF
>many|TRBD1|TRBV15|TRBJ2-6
TGTGCCACCAGCGGCCGGGACAGGCGCTCTGGGGCCAACGTCCTGACTTTC
CATSGRDRRSGANVLTF
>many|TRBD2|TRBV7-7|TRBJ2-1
TGTGCTAGCAGCTTAGCGGGGGGCCTCGATGAGCAGTTCTTC
CASSLAGGLDEQFF
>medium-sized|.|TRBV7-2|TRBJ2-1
TGTGCCAGCAGCCGAGTTGGCGGGGCCGGGGATGAGCAGTTCTTC
CASSRVGGAGDEQFF
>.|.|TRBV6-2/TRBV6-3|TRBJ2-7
TGTGCCAGCAAGGGGACCGCCTCCTACGAGCAGTACTTC
CASKGTASYEQYF
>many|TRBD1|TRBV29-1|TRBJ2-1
TGCAGCGTGACACAGGGGGCTAATGAGCAGTTCTTC
CSVTQGANEQFF
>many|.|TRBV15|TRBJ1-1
TGTGCCACCAGCGGAAACAGGGTCGCCACTGAAGCTTTCTTT
CATSGNRVATEAFF
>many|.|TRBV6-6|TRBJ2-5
TGTGCCAGCAGTATCCCCGGAAAAGAGACCCAGTACTTC
CASSIPGKETQYF
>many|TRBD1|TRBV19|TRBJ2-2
TGTGCCAGTAGTCTCGGACAGGGGTTCGGGGAGCTGTTTTTT
CASSLGQGFGELFF
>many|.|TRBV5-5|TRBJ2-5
TGTGCCAGCACCCAGACTAGTCAAGAGACCCAGTACTTC
CASTQTSQETQYF
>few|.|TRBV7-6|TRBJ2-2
TGTGCCAGCAGCTTGAGGACACCGAACACCGGGGAGCTGTTTTTT
CASSLRTPNTGELFF